This passage covers 18 T cell receptor beta chains from one sample sequenced in a study of blood T cell repertoires in COVID-19. Sequencing was performed with immunoSEQ multiplex PCR; in TCRdb, only in-frame clones are kept and a portion is missing. The profile shows 75,000 to 95,000 clones, roughly 70% of them singletons. The material sequenced was peripheral blood. Receptors were obtained from a man aged 65-85 years with COVID-19, enrolled during active disease.

The genes are TRBV28 and TRBJ2-5; D possibly corresponds to TRBD1 (6 bases). Germline loops: CDR1 MDHEN, CDR2 SYDVKM. The V end was cut by 8 bases, the J end by 2 bases, with 15 bases between. This CDR3 has 14 residues. The CDR3 DNA reads TGTGCCAGCTCCTACAGGGTAGGTCAAGAGACCCAGTACTTC. Translated: CASSYRVGQETQYF.

V usage is TRBV15 and J usage is TRBJ2-3, with D tentatively TRBD2 (5 bases). The CDR3 has 15 residues. The germline V and J ends were trimmed by 8 bases and 1 base, with 16 bases remaining between them. Germline loops: CDR1 LNHNV, CDR2 YYDKDF (reference sequence). The CDR3 region is CATAQRRGGTDTQYF. CDR3 bases: TGTGCCACCGCCCAACGACGGGGAGGCACAGATACGCAGTATTTT.

This clone was seen only a few times. CDR3 DNA sequence: TGTGCCAGCAGCCGACCAAGGGCAGGGCTTGAAAAACTGTTTTTT. Translating it yields CASSRPRAGLEKLFF. This chain joins TRBV5-8 and TRBJ1-4; D is perhaps TRBD1 (5 bases). The ends were cut back, 4 bases at V and 7 bases at J, with 17 bases in the middle. Germline-derived CDR1 and CDR2 are SGHTS and YDEGEE. CDR3 length equals 15 residues. Complete variable domain (other parts from reference TRBV5-8 and TRBJ1-4): EAGVTQSPTHLIKTRGQQATLRCSPISGHTSVYWYQQALGLGLQFLLWYDEGEERNRGNFPPRFSGRQFPNYSSELNVNALELEDSALYLCASSRPRAGLEKLFFGSGTQLSVL.

The chain uses TRBV3-1 (or the pseudogene TRBV3-2) and TRBJ1-2; TRBD1 might be the D (6 bases). The CDR3 consists of 16 residues. Germline CDR1 LGHDT, CDR2 YNNKEL (reference sequence). Trimming pared 4 bases from V and 5 bases from J, leaving 20 bases between. For the CDR3, the DNA is TGTGCCAGCAGCCTTACAGGGATCTACCCCGATTATGGCTACACCTTC. Translating gives CASSLTGIYPDYGYTF.

The chain has TRBV19 and TRBJ1-1, with 9 bases fitting TRBD1. Germline CDR1 reads LNHDA; CDR2 reads SQIVND (reference sequence). The CDR3 covers 15 residues. The trim removed 6 bases at V and 5 bases at J, leaving 10 bases unmatched. The CDR3 DNA reads as TGTGCCAGTAGACTGTACAGGGGGCAAGGGACTGAAGCTTTCTTT. This gives the protein CASRLYRGQGTEAFF.

The table lists this clone with a few counts. The V call is TRBV28, the J call TRBJ2-7; 9 nucleotides agree with TRBD1. The ends lost 7 bases at V and 4 bases at J; junction bases unmatched: 8. Germline V gene data show CDR1 as MDHEN and CDR2 as SYDVKM. The length of the CDR3 is 14 residues. The CDR3 sequence is CASKQGQGYYEQYF. The DNA of the CDR3 is TGTGCCAGCAAACAGGGACAGGGCTATTACGAGCAGTACTTC.

This sequence joins TRBV19 and TRBJ2-1; D perhaps matches TRBD1 (6 bases). CDR1 and CDR2 (germline): LNHDA, SQIVND (reference sequence). This CDR3 spans 13 amino acids. V dropped 5 bases and J dropped 6 bases, with 11 bases sitting between them. CDR3 protein: CASSSDRFNEQFF. CDR3 in DNA: TGTGCCAGTAGTTCAGACAGGTTCAATGAGCAGTTCTTC. The variable domain in full, with the rest retrieved from reference TRBV19 and TRBJ2-1, is DGGITQSPKYLFRKEGQNVTLSCEQNLNHDAMYWYRQDPGQGLRLIYYSQIVNDFQKGDIAEGYSVSREKKESFPLTVTSAQKNPTAFYLCASSSDRFNEQFFGPGTRLTVL.

This chain links TRBV5-1 with TRBJ2-3; TRBD2 agrees at 7 bases. Germline CDR1 reads SGHRS; CDR2 reads YFSETQ. The CDR3 loop spans 14 amino acids. V shed 4 bases and J 4 bases; nucleotides not matched to a gene: 6. The CDR3 protein is CASSVTSEPDTQYF. CDR3 nucleotides: TGCGCCAGCAGCGTTACTAGCGAACCAGATACGCAGTATTTT.

This clone counts as medium-sized. The chain has TRBV10-2 and TRBJ2-7, with 11 nucleotides matching TRBD2. The CDR3 runs 15 residues. V shed 2 bases, J shed 5 bases, and the junction held 5 bases outside the gene matches. Per germline, CDR1 WSHSY and CDR2 SAAADI. The CDR3 is CASSEQLAGVDEQYF. CDR3 sequence (DNA): TGCGCCAGCAGTGAGCAACTAGCGGGAGTAGACGAGCAGTACTTC.

This clone was counted a few times. This chain joins TRBV7-9 and TRBJ2-1, with D possibly matching TRBD2 (5 bases). Trimming pared 3 bases from V and 15 bases from J, leaving 15 bases between. There are 12 residues in the CDR3. The germline V gene encodes CDR1 SEHNR and CDR2 FQNEAQ (reference sequence). The CDR3 sequence is CASSFGLREGFF. DNA of the CDR3: TGTGCCAGCAGCTTCGGGCTCCGAGAGGGGTTCTTC.

The gene calls are TRBV28 and TRBJ1-6; no clear D gene. Germline V gene sequence: CDR1 MDHEN, CDR2 SYDVKM. V was pared by 8 bases and J by 0 bases, with 8 bases between. The CDR3 has 14 residues. CDR3 protein: CASFGDSYNSPLHF. As DNA, the CDR3 is TGTGCCAGCTTCGGGGACTCCTATAATTCACCCCTCCACTTT. The full variable domain, its missing parts supplied by reference TRBV28 and TRBJ1-6, is DVKVTQSSRYLVKRTGEKVFLECVQDMDHENMFWYRQDPGLGLRLIYFSYDVKMKEKGDIPEGYSVSREKKERFSLILESASTNQTSMYLCASFGDSYNSPLHFGNGTRLTVT.

The genes are TRBV28 and TRBJ1-3; D ambiguous. The V gene's germline CDR1 is MDHEN and CDR2 SYDVKM. The CDR3 totals 16 residues. The V end lost 2 bases, the J end lost 4 bases, and 15 bases lay between the germline ends. The CDR3 nucleotides are TGTGCCAGCAGTTTAGGCAGTTTTTTTTCCGGAAACACCATATATTTT. Amino acids: CASSLGSFFSGNTIYF.

The gene calls are TRBV3-1 (or the pseudogene TRBV3-2) and TRBJ1-2; tentatively, D is TRBD1 (6 bases). The CDR3 loop spans 15 amino acids. Deletions cut 5 bases from V and 4 bases from J, with 17 bases between. CDR1 is LGHDT and CDR2 is YNNKEL in the germline V gene (reference sequence). CDR3 bases: TGTGCCAGCAGCTTAACCCGGGGGGCCGCCTATGGCTACACCTTC. It specifies CASSLTRGAAYGYTF.

Comments on this clone: At one end the junction does not follow the germline gene, possibly because of a read error. The chain has TRBV19 and TRBJ2-7; 14 nucleotides agree with TRBD2. Germline V lookup: CDR1 LNHDA, CDR2 SQIVND (reference sequence). This CDR3 region has 16 residues. Here the CDR3 reads CASSRGLAGDSFEQYF. DNA for the CDR3: TGTGCCAGTAGTCGGGGACTAGCGGGAGATTCCTTCGAGCAGTACTTC. Looking up the rest from reference TRBV19 and TRBJ2-7 gives the full variable domain: DGGITQSPKYLFRKEGQNVTLSCEQNLNHDAMYWYRQDPGQGLRLIYYSQIVNDFQKGDIAEGYSVSREKKESFPLTVTSAQKNPTAFYLCASSRGLAGDSFEQYFGPGTRLTVT.

There are a few counts of this clone. This chain joins TRBV9 and TRBJ2-3; D unclear. Trimming removed 4 bases from V and 2 bases from J, with 5 bases in between. The CDR3 extends over 12 amino acids. The germline gives CDR1 SGDLS, CDR2 YYNGEE. The CDR3 DNA reads as TGTGCCAGCAGCCCTTACACAGATACGCAGTATTTT. Protein product: CASSPYTDTQYF. Looking up the rest from reference TRBV9 and TRBJ2-3 gives the full variable domain: DSGVTQTPKHLITATGQRVTLRCSPRSGDLSVYWYQQSLDQGLQFLIQYYNGEERAKGNILERFSAQQFPDLHSELNLSSLELGDSALYFCASSPYTDTQYFGPGTRLTVL.

The chain recombines TRBV20-1 with TRBJ1-1; no reliable D call. Germline-derived CDR1 and CDR2 are DFQATT and SNEGSKA (reference sequence). Trimming pared 3 bases from V and 3 bases from J, leaving 14 bases between. This CDR3 has 14 residues. The CDR3 nucleotides read TGCAGTGCTAGTGGTGTAGGAGGGTACACTGAAGCTTTCTTT. Translated, it gives CSASGVGGYTEAFF.

This clone was counted only a few times. The chain joins TRBV11-3 to TRBJ1-1; D gene ambiguous. Looked up from germline, CDR1 is SGHNT and CDR2 is YENEEA. The CDR3 length is 13 residues. The V end lost 6 bases, the J end lost 5 bases, and 13 bases lay between the germline ends. CDR3 sequence: CASSTSGVTEAFF. CDR3 bases: TGTGCCAGCAGTACCTCCGGGGTTACTGAAGCTTTCTTT.

The chain couples TRBV16 to TRBJ1-2; 8 bases fit TRBD1. There are 14 residues in the CDR3. V gave up 4 bases and J gave up 8 bases; unmatched junction bases: 9. Germline CDR1 and CDR2: KGHSY and FQNENV. The CDR3 nucleotides read TGTGCCAGCAGCCGCCTTGACAGGGGTCGCGGCTACACCTTC. Its translation: CASSRLDRGRGYTF. Together with reference TRBV16 and TRBJ1-2, the CDR3 gives the full variable domain: GEEVAQTPKHLVRGEGQKAKLYCAPIKGHSYVFWYQQVLKNEFKFLISFQNENVFDETGMPKERFSAKCLPNSPCSLEIQATKLEDSAVYFCASSRLDRGRGYTFGSGTRLTVV.